This section outlines one T cell receptor (beta chain) sequence together with its context. Relative to its sample, this clone is medium-sized (0.01 to 0.1%). Its antigen target is currently unknown. No base qualities exist here, and no much larger clone lies one base off it. This sample is part of a study of cytomegalovirus exposure and HLA in healthy donors (dated 2017 in TCRdb). About the investigation overall: An earlier analysis of roughly 610 of the donors reported about 260 Gb of sequence data and 117 million unique TCR beta sequences obtained from about 179 million T cells. Roughly 290 gigabases of sequencing data and 70 million to 100 million unique TCR sequences made up an early release that covered roughly 670 HLA-typed donors. The genetic ancestry cluster associated with self-reported Caucasian donors included about 81% of the 398 genotyped donors. The study aimed to test whether cataloging public T cell receptors could reveal signatures of past pathogen exposure. The study used immunosequencing to profile the T cell repertoires of approximately 690 subjects and linked those repertoires to cytomegalovirus serostatus. In addition to the first cohort of 500 to 850 subjects, a separate validation cohort of 130 or so different subjects was used. High-throughput TCR immunosequencing, statistical association of individual TCRs with disease status, and machine learning were combined to predict cytomegalovirus infection status. A later analysis re-analyzed previously published TCR beta repertoires from 600 to 850 donors and added high-resolution HLA genotyping to study TCR occurrence patterns. Rather than using new phenotypic data, the later analysis identified candidate immune exposures from TCR beta sequences and from how often those sequences occurred across donors. An earlier analysis of some 500 of the donors applied high-throughput TCR beta sequencing to assess whether each TCR beta V gene segment acted as functional or pseudogenic. Alongside the repertoire data, information on donor age, sex, ethnicity and CMV serostatus was compiled. A later genetic analysis used genome-wide SNP genotypes for about 60% of the roughly 670 donors, treating that subset as a discovery cohort. Every repertoire in the discovery cohort had been generated on one and the same sequencing platform. HLA typing covered class I and class II loci at four-digit resolution. The number of donors typed differed by locus, with roughly 629-640 for A, B, C, DRB1 and DQB1, about 500 for DQA1, under 610 for DPA1, and 472 for DPB1. Roughly 5 DR-DQ haplotypes were handled as single units for association and clustering, since linkage in the cohort was strong. On average, roughly 240,000 unique TCR beta nucleotide sequences were sequenced per donor among 398 genotyped donors of the cohort, with roughly 20% of those sequences being non-productive.

Receptor amplification or capture employed the immunoSEQ multiplex PCR assay. For the multiplex PCR, a mixture combining 60 forward primers for TCR Vbeta segments and 13 reverse primers for TCR Jbeta segments was used. Amplification of the CDR3 region of rearranged TCR beta genes was performed with a multiplex PCR assay on genomic DNA. The Illumina HiSeq System was used to sequence the amplified TCR beta libraries as 87-base-pair reads. Under the source paper's analysis protocol: A later analysis counted about 80 million unique TCR beta chains across the 550 to 800 repertoires, and some 12 million of these chains were shared by at least two donors. Raw reads were error-corrected and collapsed into unique sequences by a nearest-neighbor algorithm in which closely related sequences were merged to remove PCR and sequencing errors. V, D and J gene segments were assigned by aligning CDR3 sequences to IMGT reference sequences. For a sequence to be retained, a match of at least six nucleotides to both a V gene segment and a J gene segment was required. A rearrangement was called productive if the CDR3 had no stop codons and remained in frame with V and J, and every other rearrangement was called non-productive. CDR3 was defined according to IMGT convention as the region running from the second conserved V-encoded cysteine to the conserved J-encoded phenylalanine. Sequences without an unambiguous match to a single V gene segment were excluded from the earlier analysis of a few hundred of the donors. In an earlier analysis of 587 of the donors, V segments were called functional above 56.7% productive rearrangements and were called segregating when the between-donor standard deviation exceeded 5%. To diagnose cytomegalovirus status from the catalog of TCR beta chain sequences, a statistical classification framework was built. In a later analysis, TCR nucleotide sequences were compared against IMGT/GENE-DB human TR gene sequences so that V and J genes could be assigned. The TCRdist pipeline was used in a later analysis to assign CDR3 sequences and most-parsimonious VDJ recombination scenarios. In a later analysis, each TCR beta chain was defined by its CDR3 amino acid sequence together with its V-gene family, and reads without a unique V-gene family were excluded. A later analysis removed 550 to 700 highly shared, low-generation-probability nucleotide sequences to deal with suspected cross-contamination and a sequencing artifact. For each public chain, a later analysis derived a clonal expansion index from normalized ranks of inferred template counts within each repertoire. In a later analysis, generation probabilities were computed with a VDJ recombination model fitted to out-of-frame rearrangements, and the resulting probabilities were checked against IGoR. In a later analysis, TCR-TCR, TCR-HLA and TCR-CMV co-occurrence was scored with hypergeometric tests, and a repertoire-size bias correction was applied to TCR pairs. In a later analysis, false discovery rates were estimated by permuting HLA or CMV assignments 20 times. A later analysis grouped co-occurring TCRs with DBSCAN, adding TCRdist sequence similarity when clustering within HLA-allele-positive subsets. Repertoires with fewer than 30,000 or more than 120,000 public chains, plus five repertoires with anomalous nucleotide sharing, were excluded from co-occurrence clustering. The table was pulled from immuneACCESS by TCRdb, which kept in-frame rearrangements only. Such tables lose some clones; where checked, under half of the loss comes from unresolved V genes, and the rest has no known cause. V, J and clone size were drawn from that table, and D and trimming were deduced from the DNA. Here the sample has 70,000 to 85,000 clones; 62% occur a single time. The ten top clones hold under 4.5% of the sample.

The cohort comprised more than 550 healthy bone marrow donors. At the time of sampling, every cohort member was nominally healthy, though immune exposures that went unrecorded were likely present. The donor was CMV seropositive and was included in the group of 290 or so seropositive cohort members. A peripheral blood sample was collected from each donor, and TCR beta sequencing was performed on peripheral blood mononuclear cells. The Qiagen DNeasy Blood Extraction Kit was used to extract genomic DNA from the blood cell samples. Spanning cysteine to phenylalanine, the CDR3 consists of 14 amino acids. The entry retains the CDR3 DNA only, 42 bases that are in frame from base 1. V loses 4 bases at its end and J loses 5 bases; junction bases beyond the gene matches: 4. The CDR1 and CDR2 encoded by the germline V gene are SGHDT and YYEEEE. Points the paper makes about the study in general: According to the authors, the approach could potentially be generalized to other disease states and immunological phenotypes. In an earlier analysis of some 640 of the donors, most TCR beta V segments were observed in productive rearrangements about 87% or about 30% of the time, broadly matching IMGT annotations. Most TCR sequences were observed very rarely across donors, whereas some public TCRs were present in many individuals. According to a later genetic analysis, donors in an Asian-associated ancestry cluster had fewer N-insertions in productive TCRs than the roughly 700-donor mean. According to a later analysis, TCR association rates differed among HLA loci, with DRB1 alleles showing the most associated TCRs and HLA-C alleles showing the fewest. A later genetic analysis associated a missense DCLRE1C variant with V-gene and J-gene trimming of TCR beta chains, and an independent cohort replicated the association. According to a later analysis, most CMV-associated TCR beta chains appeared to be HLA-restricted, and the HLA associations seemed to be driven largely by CMV exposure. Because some donors lacked HLA typing at each locus, the association tests relied only on the typed subset. Correlated functional status among segregating V segments might reflect linkage disequilibrium, but an unknown experimental factor could not be ruled out. The classifier was reported to diagnose cytomegalovirus status with high specificity and sensitivity in both the original and validation cohorts. When HLA alleles, especially DR and DQ, strongly co-occurred, TCR associations were difficult to assign to individual alleles. Specific HLA alleles were associated with around 18,000 TCR beta sequences at a false discovery rate of 0.05 in a later analysis. Some IMGT-functional V segments, including TRBV6-2 and TRBV6-3, could not be distinguished by the 87-base-pair reads and were therefore excluded. Over 15 rarely observed V segments, including chromosome 9 orphons, were excluded from the earlier analysis of a few hundred of the donors because counts were too low. This cohort had only TCR beta chains sequenced, and the lack of alpha or paired-chain data limited which features could be detected. The study listed 164 TCR beta chains as associated with cytomegalovirus. A group of highly shared sequence variants was considered likely to be a technical artifact of the sequencing pipeline. Roughly uniform sequencing depth across donors was assumed in presence/absence analyses, although this assumption may not hold. A further reported finding was that TCR beta sequences accurately predicted the HLA-A and HLA-B alleles for most subjects in the first cohort. In a later analysis, HLA-associated TCR beta chains were found to be more clonally expanded and to have lower generation probabilities than equally common non-associated chains. For the cohort, immune exposure information was limited to CMV serostatus. According to a later analysis, parvovirus B19, influenza, CMV and Epstein-Barr virus appeared linked to several top co-occurrence clusters. In vitro tests confirmed that a few of the cytomegalovirus-associated TCR beta chains recognize cytomegalovirus antigens.

What was sequenced was PBMCs. This receptor was obtained from a male donor in good health and CMV-seropositive. The rearranged chain carries TRBV5-6 and TRBJ2-3; 10 central nucleotides agree with TRBD2. CDR3 sequence: CASSAGLAQDTQYF. The base sequence is TGTGCCAGCAGCGCGGGACTAGCGCAAGATACGCAGTATTTT.